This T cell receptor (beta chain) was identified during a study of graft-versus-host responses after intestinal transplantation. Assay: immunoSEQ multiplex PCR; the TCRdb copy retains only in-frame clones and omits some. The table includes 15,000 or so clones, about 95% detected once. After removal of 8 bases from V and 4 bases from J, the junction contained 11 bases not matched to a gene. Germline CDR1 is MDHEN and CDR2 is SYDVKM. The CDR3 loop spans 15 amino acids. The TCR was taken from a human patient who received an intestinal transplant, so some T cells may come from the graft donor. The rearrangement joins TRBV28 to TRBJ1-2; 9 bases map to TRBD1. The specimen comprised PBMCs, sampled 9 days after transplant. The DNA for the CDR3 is TGTGCCAGCCAGACCGGACAGGGGCTGGGCTATGGCTACACCTTC. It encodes CASQTGQGLGYGYTF.